This TCR beta chain stems from a study of T cells in Graves' hyperthyroidism and ophthalmopathy. Study-wide findings and caveats: Blood held most thyroid clonotypes expanded above 0.001 frequency. Ophthalmopathy was separated from stable hyperthyroidism by a 13 V-J model.

Across 18 months, stable Graves' hyperthyroidism was marked by no progression to ophthalmopathy. The diagnostic basis comprised clinical symptoms, serum thyroxine and TRAb, thyroid ultrasound and orbital computed tomography. The CDR3 is made up of 15 amino acids. Trimming removed 3 bases from V and 9 bases from J; junction bases left unmatched: 8. CDR1 is MDHEN and CDR2 is SYDVKM in the germline V gene. Researchers took RNA transcripts and amplified the TCR beta CDR3 regions from them. The HTBI primer set served for first-round RT-PCR of the TCR CDR3. MiXCR, run by TCRdb on the multiplex PCR reads, gives a single entry per CDR3 protein. The table records under 350,000 distinct CDR3 sequences, about 20% of them present only once. This clonotype was counted only a few times. Its antigen is not known.

This chain joins TRBV28 and TRBJ1-4; 9 bases match TRBD1. Sequenced material: blood. The receptor comes from a woman aged 45-65 years with Graves' hyperthyroidism. This CDR3 reads CASSFTGTGLKKLFF. CDR3 bases: TGTGCCAGCAGTTTTACCGGGACAGGGCTCAAAAAACTGTTTTTT.